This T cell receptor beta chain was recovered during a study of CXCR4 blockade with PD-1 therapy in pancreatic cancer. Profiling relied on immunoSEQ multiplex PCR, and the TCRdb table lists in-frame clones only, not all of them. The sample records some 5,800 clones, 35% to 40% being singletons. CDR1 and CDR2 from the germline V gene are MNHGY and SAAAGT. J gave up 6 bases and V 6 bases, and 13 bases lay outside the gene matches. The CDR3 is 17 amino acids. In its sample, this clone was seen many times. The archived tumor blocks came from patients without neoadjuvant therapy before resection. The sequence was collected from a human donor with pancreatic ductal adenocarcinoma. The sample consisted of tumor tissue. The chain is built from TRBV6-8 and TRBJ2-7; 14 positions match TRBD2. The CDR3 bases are TGTGCCAGCAGCTCTACCCAGGCGGGACTAGCGGGAGCCGAGCAGTACTTC. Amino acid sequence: CASSSTQAGLAGAEQYF.